The 21 T cell receptor beta chains reported below all come from one sample, sequenced in a study of shared T cell receptors in the human thymus listed by TCRdb under 2021. To prepare the library, the immunoSEQ multiplex PCR assay was applied. TCRdb re-hosts the immuneACCESS table, in-frame sequences only. Its copies lack some clones; in the studies checked, an unresolved V gene accounts for under half of them, and the cause for the rest is not known. The sample table lists some 640,000 clones, approximately 87% of them with a count of one. The ten largest clonotypes hold roughly 0.0094% of the sample. The same sample was also used in a study of human thymus T cells.

The sequenced sample was thymocytes. The receptors here all came from a boy under three years old with a congenital heart defect. Donor details come from another sample of the same person, matched by shared clones.

V is TRBV7-9 and J is TRBJ1-2, with a tentative D call TRBD1 (5 bases). CDR1 is SEHNR and CDR2 is FQNEAQ in the germline V gene (reference sequence). Trimming stripped 4 bases from V and 5 bases from J, with 11 bases between. CDR3 size: 13 residues. As DNA, the CDR3 is TGTGCCAGCAGCTCCGAAGGGGATTATGGCTACACCTTC. This translates into CASSSEGDYGYTF.

In its sample, this clone was seen a few times. The chain combines TRBV18 with TRBJ1-6, with 10 bases aligning to TRBD1. J lost 7 bases, V lost 6 bases, and 9 bases had no gene match. Germline V CDR1 and CDR2: KGHSH, LQKENI. CDR3 size: 16 residues. CDR3 coding DNA: TGTGCCAGCTCGCTACGACAGGGGGCGGAAAATTCACCCCTCCACTTT. This gives the protein CASSLRQGAENSPLHF. The full variable domain, with the rest looked up from reference TRBV18 and TRBJ1-6, is NAGVMQNPRHLVRRRGQEARLRCSPMKGHSHVYWYRQLPEEGLKFMVYLQKENIIDESGMPKERFSAEFPKEGPSILRIQQVVRGDSAAYFCASSLRQGAENSPLHFGNGTRLTVT.

This clone was picked up a small number of times. CDR3 protein: CASSPDRYNQPQHF. CDR3 coding DNA: TGCGCCAGCAGCCCCGACAGATACAATCAGCCCCAGCATTTT. This chain links TRBV4-3 with TRBJ1-5; D is perhaps TRBD1 (5 bases). V was pared by 4 bases and J by 3 bases, with 10 bases between. CDR3 size: 14 residues. Germline loops: CDR1 LGHNA, CDR2 YSLEER.

The chain employs TRBV28 and TRBJ2-7; no clear D. This CDR3 has 14 residues. V lost 2 bases and J lost 1, with 9 bases in between. Germline CDR1 is MDHEN and CDR2 is SYDVKM. DNA for the CDR3: TGTGCCAGCAGTTTACCCAGCGAGTCCTACGAGCAGTACTTC. This sequence encodes CASSLPSESYEQYF.

The CDR3 DNA reads TGTGCCAGCAGTTTACCCCGCCCAGGGACCTACGAGCAGTACTTC. Its translation: CASSLPRPGTYEQYF. V gene TRBV28 combines with J gene TRBJ2-7; D may be TRBD1 (5 bases). The CDR3 covers 15 residues. Germline V gene sequence: CDR1 MDHEN, CDR2 SYDVKM. V shed 2 bases and J shed 2 bases, with 13 bases lying between them.

This chain joins TRBV4-3 and TRBJ2-1; 7 bases match TRBD2. CDR3 size: 18 residues. Germline V gives CDR1 LGHNA, CDR2 YSLEER. V dropped 0 bases and J dropped 0; count of bases not matched to a gene: 8. The DNA of the CDR3 is TGCGCCAGCAGCCAAGATCGGATGCTAGCGGACTCCTACAATGAGCAGTTCTTC. Amino acid sequence: CASSQDRMLADSYNEQFF.

The rearrangement uses TRBV28 and TRBJ2-2; D not resolved. Germline CDR1 MDHEN, CDR2 SYDVKM. V lost 5 bases and J 7 bases, leaving 17 bases between the germline ends. This CDR3 spans 15 amino acids. The CDR3 DNA reads as TGTGCCAGCAGTCAATCCCCTATTCCGAGCGGGGAGCTGTTTTTT. It codes for CASSQSPIPSGELFF.

The chain couples TRBV2 to TRBJ1-5; D perhaps matches TRBD1 (6 bases). Germline CDR1 is SNHLY and CDR2 is FYNNEI. The ends were cut back, 3 bases at V and 3 bases at J, with 18 bases in the middle. The CDR3 has 17 amino acids. The CDR3 DNA reads TGTGCCAGCAGTGACGGAAACAGGGCTGGGGACAATCAGCCCCAGCATTTT. Amino acid sequence: CASSDGNRAGDNQPQHF. Drawing the rest from reference TRBV2 and TRBJ1-5, the complete variable domain is EPEVTQTPSHQVTQMGQEVILRCVPISNHLYFYWYRQILGQKVEFLVSFYNNEISEKSEIFDDQFSVERPDGSNFTLKIRSTKLEDSAMYFCASSDGNRAGDNQPQHFGDGTRLSIL.

J is TRBJ1-5 and V is TRBV19, with D possibly being TRBD1 (5 bases). There are 15 residues in the CDR3. Germline CDR1 and CDR2: LNHDA and SQIVND (reference sequence). The V end lost 3 bases, the J end lost 5 bases, and 14 bases lay between the germline ends. DNA of the CDR3: TGTGCCAGTAGTATGAGTTGGGGCCAGTATCAGCCCCAGCATTTT. It codes for CASSMSWGQYQPQHF. The whole variable domain, remainder taken from reference TRBV19 and TRBJ1-5, is DGGITQSPKYLFRKEGQNVTLSCEQNLNHDAMYWYRQDPGQGLRLIYYSQIVNDFQKGDIAEGYSVSREKKESFPLTVTSAQKNPTAFYLCASSMSWGQYQPQHFGDGTRLSIL.

This clone was seen only a few times. This chain uses TRBV29-1 with TRBJ2-1, with D perhaps matching TRBD2 (6 bases). Trimming stripped 8 bases from V and 8 bases from J, with 19 bases between. The germline gives CDR1 SQVTM, CDR2 ANQGSEA. The CDR3 has 13 residues. The CDR3 reads CSSKGSRRDEQFF. In DNA form, the CDR3 reads TGCAGCTCGAAAGGTTCCCGGAGGGATGAGCAGTTCTTC.

The V and J genes are TRBV5-1 and TRBJ2-5, with D perhaps TRBD1 (5 bases). CDR1 is SGHRS and CDR2 is YFSETQ in the germline V gene. V was clipped by 0 bases and J by 0 bases, with 9 bases between them. CDR3 size: 15 residues. The CDR3 protein is CASSLARANQETQYF. DNA for the CDR3: TGCGCCAGCAGCTTGGCCAGGGCCAACCAAGAGACCCAGTACTTC.

Here the CDR3 reads CASRPRTGAYEQYF. In DNA form, the CDR3 reads TGCGCCAGCAGACCTCGGACAGGGGCCTACGAGCAGTACTTC. This chain links TRBV5-1 with TRBJ2-7, with 9 bases aligning to TRBD1. CDR3 length: 14 amino acids. Germline trimming cut 5 bases from V and 2 bases from J; bases unmatched to any gene: 5. In germline, CDR1 is SGHRS, CDR2 YFSETQ.

The V gene is TRBV6-1, the J gene TRBJ1-6; 9 bases line up with TRBD1. After removal of 1 base from V and 5 bases from J, the junction contained 9 bases not matched to a gene. The CDR3 length is 18 residues. Looked up from germline, CDR1 is MNHNS and CDR2 is SASEGT. CDR3 sequence reads: CASSEVRTGARNNSPLHF. CDR3 DNA sequence: TGTGCCAGCAGTGAAGTACGGACAGGGGCAAGGAATAATTCACCCCTCCACTTT.

The chain uses TRBV5-1 and TRBJ1-5; possibly TRBD1 for D (5 bases). Germline CDR1 reads SGHRS; CDR2 reads YFSETQ. V was pared by 1 base and J by 0 bases, with 35 bases between. CDR3 length: 24 residues. CDR3 coding DNA: TGCGCCAGCAGCTTGTTCATGAGTCCTCCCCCAGGCAACACAGGTCGTAATAGCAATCAGCCCCAGCATTTT. It is translated as CASSLFMSPPPGNTGRNSNQPQHF.

The rearrangement uses TRBV6-6 and TRBJ2-5; TRBD2 matches 10 bases. CDR3 length equals 15 residues. J gave up 4 bases and V 4 bases, and 6 bases lay outside the gene matches. Per germline, CDR1 MNHNY and CDR2 SVGAGI (reference sequence). The DNA of the CDR3 is TGTGCCAGCAGTTGGCTAGCGGGAGAGCGAGAGACCCAGTACTTC. This encodes CASSWLAGERETQYF.

This clone was observed a few times. The chain recombines TRBV15 with TRBJ1-1; no clear D. Between the trimmed V and J ends, which lost 0 bases and 1 base, there was a span of 9 bases. The CDR3 is made up of 15 amino acids. Germline V gene sequence: CDR1 LNHNV, CDR2 YYDKDF (reference sequence). The CDR3 bases are TGTGCCACCAGCAGAGACCAGACACCGAACACTGAAGCTTTCTTT. It codes for CATSRDQTPNTEAFF.

This chain uses TRBV7-2 with TRBJ2-7; weak D call: TRBD1 (6 bases). Trimming shortened V by 5 bases and J by 3 bases, and 17 bases separated the two germline ends. This CDR3 has 15 residues. The germline CDR1 and CDR2 sequences are SGHTA and FQGNSA. The CDR3 protein is CASSPEDSQFYEQYF. CDR3 in DNA: TGTGCCAGCAGCCCAGAGGACAGCCAGTTCTACGAGCAGTACTTC.

This clone showed up just a few times. The rearrangement uses TRBV6-5 and TRBJ2-1, with TRBD1 as a possible D gene (6 bases). Between the trimmed V and J ends, which lost 3 bases and 5 bases, there was a span of 17 bases. This CDR3 comprises 16 residues. CDR1 MNHEY and CDR2 SVGAGI come from the germline V gene. CDR3 bases: TGTGCCAGCAGTTATGCCGGGACACCGGACAACAATGAGCAGTTCTTC. Protein: CASSYAGTPDNNEQFF.

The V and J genes are TRBV15 and TRBJ2-3, with 7 bases that match TRBD2. The germline gives CDR1 LNHNV, CDR2 YYDKDF (reference sequence). The V segment lost 0 bases and the J segment 6 bases; nucleotides outside the gene matches: 21. This CDR3 has 20 residues. CDR3: CATSRDPTRQIWRELDTQYF. The CDR3 nucleotides are TGTGCCACCAGCAGAGACCCGACCAGACAGATTTGGCGGGAGCTCGATACGCAGTATTTT.

This chain joins TRBV19 and TRBJ2-1; a weak D match, TRBD2 (6 bases). The CDR3 is 16 residues long. Germline loops: CDR1 LNHDA, CDR2 SQIVND (reference sequence). Trimming pared 1 base from V and 0 bases from J, leaving 10 bases between. The CDR3 DNA is TGTGCCAGTAGTATAGGAGGGAGGAGCTCCTACAATGAGCAGTTCTTC. Protein product: CASSIGGRSSYNEQFF.

The rearrangement joins TRBV11-3 to TRBJ2-1; D might be TRBD2 (6 bases). CDR3 length: 17 amino acids. CDR1 and CDR2 (germline): SGHNT, YENEEA. V lost 1 base to trimming and J lost 7 bases, with 20 bases between them. The CDR3 sequence: CASSLGGVGDYGNEQFF. CDR3 nucleotide sequence: TGTGCCAGCAGCTTAGGGGGGGTCGGAGACTACGGTAATGAGCAGTTCTTC.